The 27 T cell receptor beta chains reported below all come from one sample, sequenced in a study of blood T cell repertoires in COVID-19. Data came from immunoSEQ multiplex PCR; TCRdb stores just in-frame clones and leaves some out. This sample has about 240,000 clones, with 82% found just once. Input material: peripheral blood. These TCRs come from a woman aged 55-70 years with active or convalescent COVID-19.

The genes are TRBV29-1 and TRBJ2-7, with 14 nucleotides matching TRBD2. V was pared by 4 bases and J by 6 bases, with 5 bases of the junction left unmatched. The V gene's germline CDR1 is SQVTM and CDR2 ANQGSEA. This CDR3 has 14 amino acids. CDR3 sequence reads: CSVGLAGGLSEQYF. The CDR3 coding sequence is TGCAGCGTTGGACTAGCGGGGGGGCTTTCCGAGCAGTACTTC.

This chain joins TRBV6-5 and TRBJ1-2; unclear D gene. Germline V lookup: CDR1 MNHEY, CDR2 SVGAGI. The CDR3 totals 15 residues. V was clipped by 3 bases and J by 2 bases, with 13 bases between them. CDR3: CASSYSLPMNYGYTF. Here the CDR3 DNA reads TGTGCCAGCAGTTATTCGCTACCGATGAACTATGGCTACACCTTC.

In this sample, this clone turned up once. The V and J genes are TRBV19 and TRBJ2-3, with D perhaps matching TRBD2 (5 bases). V was cut by 5 bases and J by 4 bases, with 16 bases left in between. The CDR3 has 15 residues. The V gene's germline CDR1 is LNHDA and CDR2 SQIVND (reference sequence). CDR3 sequence: CASSRGRAAPDTQYF. CDR3 DNA sequence: TGTGCCAGTAGTCGGGGTAGGGCTGCCCCAGATACGCAGTATTTT.

The chain employs TRBV9 and TRBJ1-3; a possible D gene is TRBD1 (5 bases). The V gene lost 3 bases and the J gene lost 4 bases, with 14 bases spanning the gap. Looked up from germline, CDR1 is SGDLS and CDR2 is YYNGEE. This CDR3 spans 15 amino acids. The CDR3 here is CASSGSGSSGNTIYF. CDR3 coding DNA: TGTGCCAGCAGCGGATCAGGGTCATCAGGAAACACCATATATTTT.

The chain recombines TRBV2 with TRBJ1-1; TRBD1 is a possible D gene (5 bases). CDR1 is SNHLY, CDR2 FYNNEI, per germline. The CDR3 is 15 residues long. Trimming removed 6 bases from V and 3 bases from J, with 17 bases in between. The CDR3 loop reads CASSRFPLGDTEAFF. For the CDR3, the DNA is TGTGCCAGCAGCCGGTTTCCGCTAGGGGACACTGAAGCTTTCTTT.

This rearrangement joins TRBV27 to TRBJ2-1; 10 bases are shared with TRBD1. Germline V gene lookup returns CDR1 MNHEY and CDR2 SMNVEV (reference sequence). This CDR3 has 18 residues. The V segment lost 1 base and the J segment 3 bases; nucleotides outside the gene matches: 9. In DNA form, the CDR3 reads TGTGCCAGCAGTTTATTCATGGGAGACAGGGGGCGCTACAATGAGCAGTTCTTC. The encoded protein is CASSLFMGDRGRYNEQFF.

The J gene is TRBJ1-4, the V gene TRBV10-3; the D is unclear. Trimming shortened V by 10 bases and J by 3 bases, and 9 bases separated the two germline ends. Germline CDR1 ENHRY, CDR2 SYGVKD. The CDR3 contains 12 residues. CDR3 DNA: TGTGCCACGGGCGGGTCTAATGAAAAACTGTTTTTT. Protein: CATGGSNEKLFF.

V usage is TRBV6-5 and J usage is TRBJ2-7; TRBD1 matches 8 bases. CDR1 and CDR2 (germline): MNHEY, SVGAGI. J was trimmed by 6 bases and V by 2 bases; bases with no gene match: 6. The CDR3 is made up of 14 amino acids. For the CDR3, the DNA is TGTGCCAGCAGTTACACCGGACAGGGTGCCGAGCAGTACTTC. Translation gives CASSYTGQGAEQYF.

This rearrangement joins TRBV3-1 (or the pseudogene TRBV3-2) to TRBJ1-6, with 8 bases aligning to TRBD1. After removal of 5 bases from V and 10 bases from J, the junction contained 10 bases not matched to a gene. Germline values: CDR1 LGHDT, CDR2 YNNKEL (reference sequence). The CDR3 runs 15 residues. The CDR3 DNA reads TGTGCCAGCAGCTCACGGACAGGGACGTTGTCACCCCTCCACTTT. This sequence encodes CASSSRTGTLSPLHF.

In this sample, this clone turned up once. The J gene is TRBJ1-2, the V gene TRBV6-6; no definite D call. Germline-derived CDR1 and CDR2 are MNHNY and SVGAGI (reference sequence). The germline V and J ends were trimmed by 8 bases and 8 bases, with 24 bases remaining between them. The CDR3 runs 15 residues. This CDR3 reads CASGSSSGVGSGYTF. CDR3 in DNA: TGTGCCAGCGGATCCTCATCGGGTGTAGGGAGCGGCTACACCTTC.

J is TRBJ2-5 and V is TRBV5-1; TRBD1 agrees at 7 bases. V shed 4 bases and J 1 base; nucleotides not matched to a gene: 7. The CDR3 totals 15 residues. The germline V gene encodes CDR1 SGHRS and CDR2 YFSETQ. The CDR3: CASSLKDRSQETQYF. The CDR3 bases are TGCGCCAGCAGCCTAAAGGACAGGAGCCAAGAGACCCAGTACTTC.

This clone is a singleton in its sample. The chain recombines TRBV7-2 with TRBJ1-2; TRBD1 agrees at 9 bases. This CDR3 is 15 amino acids long. V lost 5 bases, J lost 2 bases, and 6 bases stayed unmatched. The germline V gene has CDR1 SGHTA and CDR2 FQGNSA. The CDR3 sequence: CASSPTGGLNYGYTF. CDR3 sequence (DNA): TGTGCCAGCAGCCCTACAGGGGGCCTAAACTATGGCTACACCTTC.

This clone was observed a few times. The V and J genes are TRBV7-9 and TRBJ2-7, with D unresolved. The CDR3 sequence is 14 residues long. Trimming pared 6 bases from V and 0 bases from J, leaving 12 bases between. The V gene's germline CDR1 is SEHNR and CDR2 FQNEAQ (reference sequence). CDR3 in amino acids: CASSPEVSSYEQYF. The CDR3, as DNA: TGTGCCAGCAGTCCTGAAGTTAGCTCCTACGAGCAGTACTTC.

The V gene is TRBV6-5, the J gene TRBJ1-2, with 7 nucleotides matching TRBD1. Germline V gene data show CDR1 as MNHEY and CDR2 as SVGAGI. CDR3 length equals 13 residues. With 2 bases clipped from V and 3 bases from J, the junction kept 0 bases outside the gene matches. This CDR3 is CASSYDRDYGYTF. CDR3 nucleotide sequence: TGTGCCAGCAGTTACGACAGGGACTATGGCTACACCTTC.

This rearrangement joins TRBV6-5 to TRBJ2-3, with a weak D call TRBD2 (7 bases). V was shortened by 7 bases and J by 6 bases, with 17 bases between the two germline ends. The V gene's germline CDR1 is MNHEY and CDR2 SVGAGI. The CDR3 loop spans 14 amino acids. CDR3 coding DNA: TGTGCCAGCAAGGAGGGGGGGCCGGGGGATACGCAGTATTTT. This sequence encodes CASKEGGPGDTQYF.

The table lists this clone with a count of one. This rearrangement joins TRBV6-5 to TRBJ1-1; D call uncertain. This CDR3 has 12 residues. The germline V and J ends were trimmed by 4 bases and 5 bases, with 8 bases remaining between them. The germline CDR1 and CDR2 sequences are MNHEY and SVGAGI. CDR3 sequence reads: CASSSPGTEAFF. CDR3 sequence (DNA): TGTGCCAGCAGTTCCCCCGGGACTGAAGCTTTCTTT.

The chain couples TRBV7-8 to TRBJ1-1; 7 bases are a match to TRBD1. Unmatched junction bases numbered 9, after V lost 5 bases and J lost 0 bases. This CDR3 region has 16 residues. Per the germline V gene, CDR1 is SGHVS and CDR2 is FQNEAQ. CDR3 residues: CASSPRDRLMNTEAFF. The CDR3 DNA reads as TGTGCCAGCAGCCCGCGGGACAGACTGATGAACACTGAAGCTTTCTTT. Supplemented by reference TRBV7-8 and TRBJ1-1, the full variable domain reads GAGVSQSPRYKVAKRGQDVALRCDPISGHVSLFWYQQALGQGPEFLTYFQNEAQLDKSGLPSDRFFAERPEGSVSTLKIQRTQQEDSAVYLCASSPRDRLMNTEAFFGQGTRLTVV.

This clone was picked up one time. CDR3 in DNA: TGCGCCAGCAGCCAAGCTGCGGGGGGGGGCTATGGCTACACCTTC. Translation: CASSQAAGGGYGYTF. This chain joins TRBV4-3 and TRBJ1-2, with a tentative D call TRBD1 (5 bases). The germline CDR1 and CDR2 sequences are LGHNA and YSLEER. Trimming took off 1 base at V and 4 bases at J, with 13 bases between the two ends. The CDR3 extends over 15 amino acids.

The chain is built from TRBV19 and TRBJ1-5; 7 bases are a match to TRBD1. This CDR3 contains 14 residues. Germline CDR1 and CDR2: LNHDA and SQIVND (reference sequence). V lost 3 bases to trimming and J lost 7 bases; unmatched junction nucleotides: 6. CDR3 in DNA: TGTGCCAGTAGTATCGGGACAGTAGGGCAGCCCCAGCATTTT. Residues: CASSIGTVGQPQHF.

The chain combines TRBV1 with TRBJ2-7; the listed D gene, TRBD1, was not tested against the DNA. TRBV1 is listed as a pseudogene. This CDR3 has 19 residues. The CDR3 is CTSSQDPQSRGQGYYEQYF. The DNA for the CDR3 is TGCACCAGCAGCCAAGATCCCCAGTCCAGAGGACAGGGATACTACGAGCAGTACTTC.

The chain couples TRBV9 to TRBJ2-7; 7 bases are shared with TRBD1. This CDR3 contains 15 residues. Trimming took 4 bases from V and 1 from J; bases not matched to a gene: 8. Germline-derived CDR1 and CDR2 are SGDLS and YYNGEE. The CDR3 sequence is CASSPHGTASYEQYF. CDR3 nucleotides: TGTGCCAGCAGCCCCCATGGGACAGCTTCCTACGAGCAGTACTTC.

This clone is a singleton in its sample. The CDR3 protein is CAWSDGSYEQYF. The CDR3 DNA reads TGTGCCTGGAGTGACGGCTCCTACGAGCAGTACTTC. The J gene is TRBJ2-7, the V gene TRBV30; D not resolved. CDR3 size: 12 residues. V lost 1 base and J 0 bases, leaving 4 bases between the germline ends. Germline CDR1 reads GTSNPN; CDR2 reads SVGIG (reference sequence).

This chain joins TRBV7-3 and TRBJ2-5; 8 bases line up with TRBD2. With 1 base clipped from V and 1 base from J, the junction kept 5 bases outside the gene matches. The CDR3 has 16 amino acids. Germline lookup yields CDR1 SGHTA and CDR2 FQGTGA. This CDR3 is CASSLRASGPQETQYF. In DNA form, the CDR3 reads TGTGCCAGCAGCTTAAGGGCTAGCGGGCCCCAAGAGACCCAGTACTTC.

In DNA form, the CDR3 reads TGCAGCGTTGAGGGCACCTTTACCTACAATGAGCAGTTCTTC. Protein: CSVEGTFTYNEQFF. The chain has TRBV29-1 and TRBJ2-1; no clear D. The germline V and J ends were trimmed by 3 bases and 2 bases, with 11 bases remaining between them. CDR3 length equals 14 residues. Germline loops: CDR1 SQVTM, CDR2 ANQGSEA.

V gene TRBV6-6 combines with J gene TRBJ2-1; tentative D call: TRBD2 (6 bases). This CDR3 is built from 16 residues. Germline V lookup: CDR1 MNHNY, CDR2 SVGAGI (reference sequence). Trimming shortened V by 7 bases and J by 6 bases, and 22 bases separated the two germline ends. CDR3 sequence reads: CASTLGGIPSSNEQFF. The CDR3 DNA follows: TGTGCCAGCACCCTAGGAGGGATCCCATCCAGCAATGAGCAGTTCTTC.

This clone was seen once. The chain combines TRBV2 with TRBJ2-3; 7 positions agree with TRBD2. The length of the CDR3 is 13 residues. Germline values: CDR1 SNHLY, CDR2 FYNNEI. The ends lost 6 bases at V and 4 bases at J; junction bases unmatched: 4. Here the CDR3 reads CASRYSGPDTQYF. The DNA of the CDR3 is TGTGCCAGCAGGTATAGCGGGCCAGATACGCAGTATTTT.

The chain recombines TRBV4-3 with TRBJ1-1; perhaps TRBD1 as D (6 bases). The CDR3 has 15 amino acids. CDR1 LGHNA and CDR2 YSLEER come from the germline V gene. The ends were cut back, 4 bases at V and 3 bases at J, with 15 bases in the middle. The DNA of the CDR3 is TGCGCCAGCAGCCGAGGGACATCAGCGGACACTGAAGCTTTCTTT. This translates into CASSRGTSADTEAFF.